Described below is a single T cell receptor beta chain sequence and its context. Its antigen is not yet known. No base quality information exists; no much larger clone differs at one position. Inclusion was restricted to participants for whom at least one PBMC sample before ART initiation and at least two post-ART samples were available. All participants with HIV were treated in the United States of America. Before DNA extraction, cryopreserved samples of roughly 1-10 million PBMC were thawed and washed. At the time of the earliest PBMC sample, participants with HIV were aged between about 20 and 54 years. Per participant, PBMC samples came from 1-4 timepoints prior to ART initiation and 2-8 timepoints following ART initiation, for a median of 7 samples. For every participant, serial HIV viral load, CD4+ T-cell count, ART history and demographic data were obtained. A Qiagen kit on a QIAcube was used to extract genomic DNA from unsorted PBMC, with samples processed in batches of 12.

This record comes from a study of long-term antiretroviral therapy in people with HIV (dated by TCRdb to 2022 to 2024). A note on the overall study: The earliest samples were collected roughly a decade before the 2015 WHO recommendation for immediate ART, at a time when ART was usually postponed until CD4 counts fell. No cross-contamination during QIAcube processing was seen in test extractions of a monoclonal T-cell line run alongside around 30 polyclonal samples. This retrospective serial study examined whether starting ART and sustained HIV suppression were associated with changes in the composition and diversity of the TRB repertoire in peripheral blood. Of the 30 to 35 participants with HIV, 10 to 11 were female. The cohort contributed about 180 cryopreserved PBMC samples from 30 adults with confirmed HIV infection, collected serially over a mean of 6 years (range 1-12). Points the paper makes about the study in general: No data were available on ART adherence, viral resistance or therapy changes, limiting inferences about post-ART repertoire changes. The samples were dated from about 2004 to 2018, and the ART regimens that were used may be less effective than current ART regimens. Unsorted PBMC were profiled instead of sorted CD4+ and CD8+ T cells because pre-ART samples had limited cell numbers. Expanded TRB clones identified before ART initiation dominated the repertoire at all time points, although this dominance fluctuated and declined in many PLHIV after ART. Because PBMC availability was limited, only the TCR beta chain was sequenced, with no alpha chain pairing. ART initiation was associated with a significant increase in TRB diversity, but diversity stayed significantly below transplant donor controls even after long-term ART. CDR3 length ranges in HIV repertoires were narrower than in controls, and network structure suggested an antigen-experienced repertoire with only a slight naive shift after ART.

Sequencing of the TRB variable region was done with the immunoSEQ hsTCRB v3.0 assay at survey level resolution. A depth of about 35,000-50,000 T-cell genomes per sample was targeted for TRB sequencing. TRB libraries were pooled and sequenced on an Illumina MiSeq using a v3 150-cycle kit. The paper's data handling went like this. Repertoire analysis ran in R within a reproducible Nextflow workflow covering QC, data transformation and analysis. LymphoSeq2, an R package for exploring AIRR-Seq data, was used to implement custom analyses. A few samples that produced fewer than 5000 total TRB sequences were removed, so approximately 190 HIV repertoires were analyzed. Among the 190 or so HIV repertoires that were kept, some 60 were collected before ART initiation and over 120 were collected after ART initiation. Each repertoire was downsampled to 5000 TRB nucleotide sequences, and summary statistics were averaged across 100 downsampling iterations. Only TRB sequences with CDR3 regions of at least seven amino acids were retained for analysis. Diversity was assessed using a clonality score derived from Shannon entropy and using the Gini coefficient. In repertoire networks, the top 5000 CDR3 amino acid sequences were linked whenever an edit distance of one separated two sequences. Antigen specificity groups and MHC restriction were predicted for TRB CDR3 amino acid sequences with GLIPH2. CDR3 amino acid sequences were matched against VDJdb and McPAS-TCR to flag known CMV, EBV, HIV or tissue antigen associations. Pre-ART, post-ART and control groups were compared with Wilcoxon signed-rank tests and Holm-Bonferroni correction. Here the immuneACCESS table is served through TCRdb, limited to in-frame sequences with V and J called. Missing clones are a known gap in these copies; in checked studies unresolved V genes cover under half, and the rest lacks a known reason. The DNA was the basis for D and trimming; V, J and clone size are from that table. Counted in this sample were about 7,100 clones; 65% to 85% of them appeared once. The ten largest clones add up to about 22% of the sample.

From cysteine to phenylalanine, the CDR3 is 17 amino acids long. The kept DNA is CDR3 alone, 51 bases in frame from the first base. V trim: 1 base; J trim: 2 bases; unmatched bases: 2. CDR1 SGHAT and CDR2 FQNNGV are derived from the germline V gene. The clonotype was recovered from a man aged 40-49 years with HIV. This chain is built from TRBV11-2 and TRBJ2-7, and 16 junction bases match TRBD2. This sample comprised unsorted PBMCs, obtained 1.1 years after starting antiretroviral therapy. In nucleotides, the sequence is TGTGCCAGCAGCTTAGTGGGGACTAGCGGGGGGGCCTACGAGCAGTACTTC. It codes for CASSLVGTSGGAYEQYF.